The 25 T cell receptor beta chains given below trace back to one sample, sequenced in a study of response to subunit inactivated influenza vaccine. TCRdb reanalysed the RT-PCR reads using MiXCR and keeps one entry per CDR3 protein. The sample has more than 450,000 distinct CDR3 sequences, 12% seen once; the top ten hold roughly 10%. This sample comprised PBMCs from blood, obtained on the day of vaccination. These receptors all stem from a man between 50 and 59 years old who received an inactivated influenza vaccine.

The CDR3 loop reads CASSPLGRGVHEQYF. The DNA of the CDR3 is TGTGCCAGCAGCCCCCTCGGCCGGGGGGTCCACGAGCAGTACTTC. V is TRBV28 and J is TRBJ2-7, with TRBD2 matching over 7 bases. Germline CDR1 reads MDHEN; CDR2 reads SYDVKM. The CDR3 runs to 15 residues. Trimming cost V 6 bases and J 5 bases; bases outside gene matches: 13.

This clonotype was recorded at least ten times. The chain is built from TRBV11-2 and TRBJ2-7; D possibly corresponds to TRBD1 (6 bases). Deletions cut 3 bases from V and 3 bases from J, with 15 bases between. This CDR3 is 15 amino acids long. Per the germline V gene, CDR1 is SGHAT and CDR2 is FQNNGV. The CDR3 reads CASSFTPGQHYEQYF. The CDR3 region has the DNA TGTGCCAGCAGCTTTACTCCGGGACAACACTACGAGCAGTACTTC.

The DNA for the CDR3 is TGTGCCAGCAGAAAAAACAGGGCAGATACGCAGTATTTT. Residues: CASRKNRADTQYF. The chain joins TRBV28 to TRBJ2-3, with TRBD1 as a possible D gene (6 bases). The V end lost 6 bases, the J end lost 4 bases, and 11 bases lay between the germline ends. The CDR3 has 13 residues. Germline values: CDR1 MDHEN, CDR2 SYDVKM.

The CDR3 loop reads CASSQVIHEQYF. The CDR3 DNA follows: TGTGCCAGCAGCCAAGTGATCCACGAGCAGTACTTC. The chain joins TRBV3-1 to TRBJ2-7; D is unclear. The CDR3 has 12 residues. Germline assignment: CDR1 LGHDT and CDR2 YNNKEL (reference sequence). Trimming took 1 base from V and 5 from J, leaving 6 bases between them.

This clonotype was picked up a small number of times. V is TRBV7-2 and J is TRBJ2-3; 12 bases map to TRBD2. The V and J ends lost 5 bases and 2 bases, in that order; junction bases with no gene match: 5. This CDR3 has 16 residues. The germline V gene encodes CDR1 SGHTA and CDR2 FQGNSA. The chain's CDR3 is CASSTGLAGHTDTQYF. The CDR3 region has the DNA TGTGCCAGCAGCACCGGACTAGCGGGGCACACAGATACGCAGTATTTT. Based on the CDR3 plus reference TRBV7-2 and TRBJ2-3, the full variable domain is GAGVSQSPSNKVTEKGKDVELRCDPISGHTALYWYRQSLGQGLEFLIYFQGNSAPDKSGLPSDRFSAERTGGSVSTLTIQRTQQEDSAVYLCASSTGLAGHTDTQYFGPGTRLTVL.

The rearrangement joins TRBV5-1 to TRBJ2-1; maybe TRBD1 (6 bases). V was pared by 5 bases and J by 2 bases, with 17 bases between. The CDR3 is made up of 16 amino acids. The germline V gene encodes CDR1 SGHRS and CDR2 YFSETQ. The CDR3 nucleotides read TGCGCCAGCAGGGTGGTTTTGGGGGCGCCCTACAATGAGCAGTTCTTC. Its translation is CASRVVLGAPYNEQFF.

This clonotype was seen at least ten times. J is TRBJ1-1 and V is TRBV27; TRBD1 is a possible D gene (5 bases). This CDR3 is 14 amino acids long. The V gene lost 7 bases and the J gene lost 0 bases, with 12 bases spanning the gap. In germline, CDR1 is MNHEY, CDR2 SMNVEV (reference sequence). This CDR3 is CASKETGLNTEAFF. As DNA, the CDR3 is TGTGCCAGCAAGGAAACAGGATTGAACACTGAAGCTTTCTTT.

This clonotype was counted only a few times. This chain connects TRBV20-1 to TRBJ2-1; D is perhaps TRBD1 or TRBD2 (6 bases each). CDR3 length: 20 residues. Trimming shortened V by 1 base and J by 4 bases, and 29 bases separated the two germline ends. Germline CDR1 and CDR2: DFQATT and SNEGSKA (reference sequence). This CDR3 is CSARVLRGPTSKIQYNEQFF. The CDR3 DNA is TGCAGTGCTAGAGTTCTTCGGGGGCCAACCTCGAAAATACAATACAATGAGCAGTTCTTC.

The chain employs TRBV29-1 and TRBJ2-2, with 9 positions matching TRBD2. Per the germline V gene, CDR1 is SQVTM and CDR2 is ANQGSEA. The CDR3 consists of 15 residues. With V trimmed by 5 bases and J by 0 bases, 4 bases remained unmatched. The CDR3 region is CSVRLAESNTGELFF. In nucleotides, the CDR3 is TGCAGCGTTCGACTAGCGGAATCGAACACCGGGGAGCTGTTTTTT.

This clonotype was picked up one time. The rearrangement joins TRBV20-1 to TRBJ2-2, with 9 nucleotides matching TRBD2. The CDR3 loop spans 17 amino acids. Trimming cost V 2 bases and J 5 bases; bases outside gene matches: 12. CDR1 and CDR2 from the germline V gene are DFQATT and SNEGSKA (reference sequence). The CDR3 nucleotides read TGCAGTGCTAGAAACCTTTATAGCGGGAGCGGGACCGGGGAGCTGTTTTTT. It codes for CSARNLYSGSGTGELFF.

This clonotype has more than one count but fewer than ten. The J gene is TRBJ2-1, the V gene TRBV5-1, with D perhaps TRBD1 (5 bases). Per the germline V gene, CDR1 is SGHRS and CDR2 is YFSETQ. V was clipped by 0 bases and J by 0 bases, with 10 bases between them. The CDR3 is 16 amino acids. The CDR3 nucleotides read TGCGCCAGCAGCTTGGCGCCGGACAACTCCTACAATGAGCAGTTCTTC. It encodes CASSLAPDNSYNEQFF.

This clonotype was recorded a few times. The genes are TRBV29-1 and TRBJ2-1, with TRBD2 matching 8 bases. The V gene's germline CDR1 is SQVTM and CDR2 ANQGSEA. After removal of 7 bases from V and 7 bases from J, the junction contained 3 bases not matched to a gene. CDR3 length: 11 amino acids. CDR3 amino acids: CSGGRWNEQFF. In DNA, the CDR3 is TGCAGCGGCGGGAGGTGGAATGAGCAGTTCTTC.

The chain combines TRBV5-1 with TRBJ2-3; D unclear. The CDR3 sequence is 14 residues long. V lost 5 bases, J lost 0 bases, and 10 bases lay in between. The V gene's germline CDR1 is SGHRS and CDR2 YFSETQ. CDR3 in amino acids: CASRYGRSTDTQYF. DNA of the CDR3: TGCGCCAGCAGATACGGACGGAGCACAGATACGCAGTATTTT.

The V and J genes are TRBV5-1 and TRBJ1-1; a possible D gene is TRBD1 (6 bases). V lost 0 bases to trimming and J lost 5 bases, with 14 bases between them. CDR3 size: 15 residues. CDR1 is SGHRS and CDR2 is YFSETQ in the germline V gene. The CDR3 sequence: CASSLEGTSGTEAFF. Here the CDR3 DNA reads TGCGCCAGCAGCTTGGAGGGGACATCCGGAACTGAAGCTTTCTTT. Full variable domain (outside the CDR3, taken from reference TRBV5-1 and TRBJ1-1): KAGVTQTPRYLIKTRGQQVTLSCSPISGHRSVSWYQQTPGQGLQFLFEYFSETQRNKGNFPGRFSGRQFSNSRSEMNVSTLELGDSALYLCASSLEGTSGTEAFFGQGTRLTVV.

J is TRBJ1-5 and V is TRBV12-3 or TRBV12-4, with D unclear. Between the trimmed V and J ends, which lost 3 bases and 7 bases, there was a span of 7 bases. The CDR3 spans 12 residues. The CDR3, as DNA: TGTGCCAGCAGTTTTAACATCCAGCCCCAGCATTTT. This translates into CASSFNIQPQHF.

This chain connects TRBV12-3 or TRBV12-4 to TRBJ2-2; 10 bases fit TRBD1. This CDR3 region has 14 residues. The V and J ends lost 6 bases and 5 bases, in that order; junction bases with no gene match: 3. The DNA for the CDR3 is TGTGCCAGCAGGGGACAGGGGAGGACCGGGGAGCTGTTTTTT. Translating it yields CASRGQGRTGELFF.

The chain combines TRBV5-1 with TRBJ2-5; D might be TRBD2 (6 bases). Trimming stripped 4 bases from V and 0 bases from J, with 16 bases between. The CDR3 has 16 residues. Looked up from germline, CDR1 is SGHRS and CDR2 is YFSETQ. CDR3 sequence reads: CASSLSSVYYQETQYF. The CDR3 DNA sequence: TGCGCCAGCAGCCTGTCTAGCGTCTATTACCAAGAGACCCAGTACTTC.

In its sample, this clonotype was seen a few times. The chain couples TRBV20-1 to TRBJ2-7, with 7 bases that match TRBD2. With V trimmed by 3 bases and J by 3 bases, 5 bases remained unmatched. Germline values: CDR1 DFQATT, CDR2 SNEGSKA (reference sequence). This CDR3 spans 13 amino acids. The CDR3 loop reads CSASPGTNYEQYF. CDR3 sequence (DNA): TGCAGTGCTAGTCCCGGGACTAACTACGAGCAGTACTTC.

The V call is TRBV5-1, the J call TRBJ2-5, with a tentative D call TRBD1 (5 bases). The V end was cut by 7 bases, the J end by 2 bases, with 12 bases between. CDR1 SGHRS and CDR2 YFSETQ come from the germline V gene. This CDR3 spans 13 amino acids. The CDR3 loop reads CASYTTEQETQYF. The CDR3 bases are TGCGCCAGCTACACGACAGAACAAGAGACCCAGTACTTC.

The rearrangement links TRBV5-4 to TRBJ1-1, with 7 bases fitting TRBD1. From germline, CDR1 is SGHNT and CDR2 YYREEE (reference sequence). The ends lost 7 bases at V and 0 bases at J; junction bases unmatched: 12. This CDR3 spans 16 amino acids. CDR3 residues: CASFLGTATMNTEAFF. The DNA of the CDR3 is TGTGCCAGCTTTCTGGGGACAGCGACAATGAACACTGAAGCTTTCTTT.

V gene TRBV7-9 combines with J gene TRBJ2-7; D is tentatively TRBD1 or TRBD2 (5 bases each). The CDR3 extends over 15 amino acids. In germline, CDR1 is SEHNR, CDR2 FQNEAQ (reference sequence). Trimming pared 2 bases from V and 6 bases from J, leaving 17 bases between. CDR3 region: CASSLSGTEAGEQYF. The CDR3 nucleotides read TGTGCCAGCAGCTTATCCGGGACCGAGGCGGGCGAGCAGTACTTC.

This clonotype appeared a single time. No conserved phenylalanine or tryptophan ends this CDR3, so it is likely a read error. This rearrangement joins TRBV6-2 or TRBV6-3 to TRBJ2-5, with D hard to call. The V end was cut by 2 bases, the J end by 3 bases, with 7 bases between. The CDR3 length is 13 residues. The germline gives CDR1 MNHEY, CDR2 SVGEGT. The CDR3 spells CASSYHTKETQYL. The DNA of the CDR3 is TGTGCCAGCAGTTACCACACCAAAGAGACCCAGTACCTC.

This clonotype has a handful of counts. The CDR3 nucleotides are TGTGCCAGTAAACCTAGCGACGGCTTCGAAGAGCTGTTTTTT. It specifies CASKPSDGFEELFF. The chain links TRBV11-2 to TRBJ2-2; maybe TRBD2 (6 bases). The CDR3 extends over 14 amino acids. Per the germline V gene, CDR1 is SGHAT and CDR2 is FQNNGV. V lost 9 bases to trimming and J lost 11 bases, with 22 bases between them.

The sample holds a few counts of this clonotype. The chain has TRBV4-2 and TRBJ2-1; TRBD2 matches at 9 bases. In germline, CDR1 is LGHNA, CDR2 YNFKEQ. Trimming took 4 bases from V and 4 from J; bases not matched to a gene: 8. The CDR3 consists of 16 residues. The CDR3 sequence is CASSPSRGGQYNEQFF. Here the CDR3 DNA reads TGTGCCAGCAGCCCGTCGCGGGGGGGCCAGTACAATGAGCAGTTCTTC.

The J gene is TRBJ2-2, the V gene TRBV24-1; 12 nucleotides match TRBD2. The V gene's germline CDR1 is KGHDR and CDR2 SFDVKD. The J segment lost 4 bases and the V segment lost 4 bases, leaving 9 bases of the junction unmatched. The CDR3 sequence is 18 residues long. The CDR3 region is CATSDPTTSGGLTGELFF. The CDR3 DNA follows: TGTGCCACCAGTGACCCGACGACTAGCGGGGGACTCACCGGGGAGCTGTTTTTT.